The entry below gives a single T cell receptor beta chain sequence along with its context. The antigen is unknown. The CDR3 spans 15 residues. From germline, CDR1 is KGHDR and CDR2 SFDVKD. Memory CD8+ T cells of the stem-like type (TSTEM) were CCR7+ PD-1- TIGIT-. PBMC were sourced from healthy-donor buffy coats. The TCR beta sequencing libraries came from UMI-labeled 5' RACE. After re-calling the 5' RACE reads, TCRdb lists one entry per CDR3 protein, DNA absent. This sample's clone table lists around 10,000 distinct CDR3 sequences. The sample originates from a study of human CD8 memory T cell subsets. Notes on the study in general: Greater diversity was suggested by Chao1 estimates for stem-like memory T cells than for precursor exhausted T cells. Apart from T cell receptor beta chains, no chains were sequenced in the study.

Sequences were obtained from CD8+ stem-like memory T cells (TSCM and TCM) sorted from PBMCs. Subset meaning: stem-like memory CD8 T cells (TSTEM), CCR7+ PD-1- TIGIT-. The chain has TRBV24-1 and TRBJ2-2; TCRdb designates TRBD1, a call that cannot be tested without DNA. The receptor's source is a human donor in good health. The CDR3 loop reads CATSDGGGNTGELFF.